One and the same sample provided the 14 T cell receptor beta chains below, sequenced in a study of blood T cells in healthy people across ages. PCR was performed a second time for about 7 to 12 cycles using a sample-barcoded 5' primer and a J-beta primer mix. TCRdb ran MiXCR on the 5' RACE reads and lists one entry per CDR3 protein. The table has 650,000 to 800,000 distinct CDR3 sequences, around 42% seen once; the top ten hold around 18%. The sample comprised blood. Receptors originate from a man aged 60-69 years in good health.

In its sample, this clonotype was seen once. A clone one base away is much larger, so this may be a read error. The J gene is TRBJ2-1, the V gene TRBV5-5, with TRBD2 matching over 7 bases. Germline-derived CDR1 and CDR2 are SGHKS and YYEKEE (reference sequence). The CDR3 runs 15 residues. CDR3 sequence (DNA): TGTGCCAGCAGCCCGGGGGGAAGCTCCTACAATGAGCAGTTGTTC. Protein sequence: CASSPGGSSYNEQLF.

This chain links TRBV4-3 with TRBJ2-7, with D unclear. The CDR3 sequence is 14 residues long. The germline V gene has CDR1 LGHNA and CDR2 YSLEER. V lost 0 bases and J lost 7, with 13 bases in between. Written as DNA, the CDR3 is TGCGCCAGCAGCCAAGAAGGGTCCTCGAATGAGCAGTACTTC. Residues: CASSQEGSSNEQYF.

V usage is TRBV29-1 and J usage is TRBJ2-2; unclear D gene. The CDR3 runs to 12 residues. CDR1 and CDR2 from the germline V gene are SQVTM and ANQGSEA. Trimming left V 7 bases short and J 2 bases short, with 8 bases between. In nucleotides, the CDR3 is TGCAGCGGTGGAGCCAACACCGGGGAGCTGTTTTTT. This codes for CSGGANTGELFF.

The V and J genes are TRBV20-1 and TRBJ1-5; the match to TRBD1 covers 9 bases. CDR3 length: 13 residues. V trimming: 6 bases; J trimming: 2 bases; junction bases outside the gene matches: 2. CDR1 is DFQATT and CDR2 is SNEGSKA in the germline V gene (reference sequence). CDR3 residues: CSARTGGNQPQHF. In DNA, the CDR3 is TGCAGTGCGCGGACAGGGGGCAATCAGCCCCAGCATTTT.

This clonotype has a handful of counts. This chain uses TRBV25-1 with TRBJ2-7; D may be TRBD2 (6 bases). Per the germline V gene, CDR1 is MGHDK and CDR2 is SYGVNS. V was trimmed by 4 bases and J by 0 bases, leaving 13 bases between them. This CDR3 contains 15 residues. The DNA of the CDR3 is TGTGCCAGCAGTGGAACCGGGGGTAGCTCCTACGAGCAGTACTTC. Its protein product is CASSGTGGSSYEQYF.

The rearrangement joins TRBV5-1 to TRBJ2-3; 7 bases fit TRBD2. Trimming cost V 4 bases and J 3 bases; bases outside gene matches: 11. This CDR3 spans 16 amino acids. The germline CDR1 and CDR2 sequences are SGHRS and YFSETQ. The CDR3 loop reads CASSGTRGGGTDTQYF. For the CDR3, the DNA is TGCGCCAGCAGCGGCACTCGTGGGGGGGGTACAGATACGCAGTATTTT.

This clonotype was picked up many times. The genes are TRBV12-3 or TRBV12-4 and TRBJ2-7, with unresolved D. This CDR3 is 11 amino acids long. The V and J ends lost 5 bases and 2 bases respectively, with 4 bases between them. The CDR3 region is CASSRTYEQYF. CDR3 DNA sequence: TGTGCCAGCAGTCGCACCTACGAGCAGTACTTC.

This clonotype has just a few counts. This chain connects TRBV5-1 to TRBJ2-1; D gene uncertain. Germline CDR1 reads SGHRS; CDR2 reads YFSETQ. The CDR3 spans 14 residues. V shed 4 bases and J shed 8 bases, with 16 bases lying between them. The CDR3 DNA reads as TGCGCCAGCAGCGTGATGGTGACCCCGGATGAGCAGTTCTTC. Translated: CASSVMVTPDEQFF.

This clonotype was counted many times. The rearrangement uses TRBV7-9 and TRBJ2-7, with unresolved D. Between the trimmed V and J ends, which lost 2 bases and 4 bases, there was a span of 6 bases. The length of the CDR3 is 12 residues. Germline assignment: CDR1 SEHNR and CDR2 FQNEAQ (reference sequence). CDR3 nucleotides: TGTGCCAGCAGCTTAACCGGGTACGAGCAGTACTTC. The encoded protein is CASSLTGYEQYF.

This clonotype was seen more than once but under ten times. The chain joins TRBV6-5 to TRBJ2-7; D unresolved. Germline CDR1 and CDR2: MNHEY and SVGAGI. The CDR3 covers 15 residues. The ends were cut back, 0 bases at V and 0 bases at J, with 9 bases in the middle. CDR3 DNA sequence: TGTGCCAGCAGTTACTCTCTCAGCCGCTCCTACGAGCAGTACTTC. Translation: CASSYSLSRSYEQYF.

The chain is built from TRBV24-1 and TRBJ2-5; 7 bases align to TRBD1. The junction had 6 bases not matched to a gene; V was cut back by 0 bases and J by 3 bases. Germline-derived CDR1 and CDR2 are KGHDR and SFDVKD. This CDR3 is 16 amino acids long. The CDR3 sequence: CATSDLPGTGEETQYF. The CDR3 bases are TGTGCCACCAGTGATTTGCCCGGAACAGGGGAAGAGACCCAGTACTTC.

V and J are TRBV12-3 or TRBV12-4 and TRBJ1-1; D is uncertain. Trimming stripped 8 bases from V and 0 bases from J, with 16 bases between. This CDR3 spans 15 amino acids. The CDR3 protein is CASLKDNTMNTEAFF. The CDR3 nucleotides read TGTGCCAGCCTTAAAGACAATACGATGAACACTGAAGCTTTCTTT.

CDR3 nucleotides: TGTGCCAGCAGTTACTCGAGGTGGCCTCCCCAGGCCCTCCACTTT. As protein: CASSYSRWPPQALHF. The V and J genes are TRBV6-2 or TRBV6-3 and TRBJ1-6; D gene ambiguous. The CDR3 has 15 amino acids. CDR1 is MNHEY and CDR2 is SVGEGT in the germline V gene. V lost 0 bases and J lost 14, with 17 bases in between.

A note on this clonotype: At one of its ends the junction is not consistent with the germline gene, which may arise from a read error. The chain combines TRBV27 with TRBJ1-1; 8 bases are shared with TRBD1. Germline lookup yields CDR1 MNHEY and CDR2 SMNVEV (reference sequence). This CDR3 contains 12 residues. In DNA form, the CDR3 reads TGTGCCCGCAGCAGGGACAGGTCTGAAGCTTTCTTT. This codes for CARSRDRSEAFF.